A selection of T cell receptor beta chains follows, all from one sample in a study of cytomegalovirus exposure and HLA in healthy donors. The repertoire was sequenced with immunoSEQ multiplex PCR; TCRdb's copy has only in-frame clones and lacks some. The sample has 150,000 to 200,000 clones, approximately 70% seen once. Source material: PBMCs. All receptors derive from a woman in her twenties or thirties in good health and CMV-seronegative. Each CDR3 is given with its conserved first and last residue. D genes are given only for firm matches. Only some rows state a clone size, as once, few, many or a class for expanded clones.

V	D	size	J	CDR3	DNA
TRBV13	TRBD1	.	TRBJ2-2	CASSSQGVNTGELFF	TGTGCCAGCAGCAGCCAGGGGGTGAACACCGGGGAGCTGTTTTTT
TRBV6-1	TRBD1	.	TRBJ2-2	CASRGDSTNTGELFF	TGTGCCAGCAGAGGGGACAGTACGAACACCGGGGAGCTGTTTTTT
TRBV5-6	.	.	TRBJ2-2	CASSLGASINTGELFF	TGTGCCAGCAGCTTGGGAGCTTCGATCAACACCGGGGAGCTGTTTTTT
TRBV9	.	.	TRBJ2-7	CASSPNRMDYSYEQYF	TGTGCCAGCAGCCCTAACCGGATGGACTACTCCTACGAGCAGTACTTC
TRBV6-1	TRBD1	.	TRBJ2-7	CASRGQGSLYEQYF	TGTGCCAGCAGGGGACAGGGATCCTTATACGAGCAGTACTTC
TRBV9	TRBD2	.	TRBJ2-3	CASSGWRGGHPDTQYF	TGTGCCAGCAGCGGATGGCGGGGGGGCCACCCCGATACGCAGTATTTT
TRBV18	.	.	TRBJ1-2	CASSPTTGPINYGYTF	TGTGCCAGCTCACCAACTACAGGACCTATTAACTATGGCTACACCTTC
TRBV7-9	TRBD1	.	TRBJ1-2	CASSPRTGQAYGYTF	TGTGCCAGCAGCCCTCGGACAGGGCAGGCCTATGGCTACACCTTC
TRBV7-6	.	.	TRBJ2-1	CASSPIRVSYNEQFF	TGTGCCAGCAGCCCAATCAGGGTGAGCTACAATGAGCAGTTCTTC
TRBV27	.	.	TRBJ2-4	CASSGKGTRTLAKNIQYF	TGTGCCAGCAGTGGGAAGGGGACACGGACCTTAGCCAAAAACATTCAGTACTTC
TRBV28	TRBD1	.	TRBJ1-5	CASSYTGVPNQNQPQHF	TGTGCCAGCAGTTATACAGGGGTCCCCAACCAAAATCAGCCCCAGCATTTT
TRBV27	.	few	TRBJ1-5	CASSTRGLFNQPQHF	TGTGCCAGCAGCACCCGGGGACTGTTTAATCAGCCCCAGCATTTT
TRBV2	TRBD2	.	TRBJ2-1	CASVTERGSSYNEQFF	TGTGCCAGCGTTACGGAGCGGGGGAGCTCCTACAATGAGCAGTTCTTC
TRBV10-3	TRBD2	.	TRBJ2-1	CAISVSSGMGSSYNEQFF	TGTGCCATCAGTGTAAGTAGCGGGATGGGAAGCTCCTACAATGAGCAGTTCTTC
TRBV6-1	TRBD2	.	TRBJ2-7	CASTLAGYEQYF	TGTGCCAGCACCCTAGCGGGGTACGAGCAGTACTTC
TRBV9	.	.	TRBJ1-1	CASSPRNTEAFF	TGTGCCAGCTCCCCGAGGAACACTGAAGCTTTCTTT
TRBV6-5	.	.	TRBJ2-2	CASSYLQGTNTGELFF	TGTGCCAGCAGTTATCTACAGGGAACAAACACCGGGGAGCTGTTTTTT
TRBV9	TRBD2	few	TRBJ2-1	CASSAILAGMEDEQFF	TGTGCCAGCAGCGCCATACTAGCGGGAATGGAGGATGAGCAGTTCTTC
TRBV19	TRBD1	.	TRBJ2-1	CASSDGQGFYNEQFF	TGTGCCAGTAGTGATGGACAGGGGTTTTACAATGAGCAGTTCTTC
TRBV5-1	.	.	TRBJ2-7	CAGMPQPEGTYEQYF	TGCGCCGGCATGCCCCAACCGGAGGGGACCTACGAGCAGTACTTC